One and the same sample provided the 12 T cell receptor beta chains below, sequenced in a study of response to subunit inactivated influenza vaccine. MiXCR was run by TCRdb on the RT-PCR reads, yielding one entry per CDR3 protein. The table includes 200,000 to 300,000 distinct CDR3 sequences, more than 10% detected once. Specimen: non-naive T cells sorted from PBMCs, collected 14 to 15 days before vaccination. The receptors shown here come from a man over 45 who received an inactivated influenza vaccine.

This clonotype was counted only a few times. The V and J genes are TRBV4-1 and TRBJ2-3, with D uncertain. This CDR3 comprises 15 residues. The V end lost 1 base, the J end lost 3 bases, and 11 bases lay between the germline ends. CDR1 is MGHRA, CDR2 YSYEKL, per germline. CDR3 nucleotide sequence: TGCGCCAGCAGCCAAGTGAGCAGTAGGACAGATACGCAGTATTTT. Its protein product is CASSQVSSRTDTQYF.

This chain links TRBV19 with TRBJ2-1; the match to TRBD2 covers 10 bases. CDR1 is LNHDA, CDR2 SQIVND, per germline (reference sequence). The J segment lost 9 bases and the V segment lost 5 bases, leaving 4 bases of the junction unmatched. The CDR3 length is 13 residues. Here the CDR3 reads CASSALAGAEQFF. CDR3 coding DNA: TGTGCCAGTAGTGCTCTAGCGGGAGCTGAGCAGTTCTTC.

The rearrangement uses TRBV12-3 or TRBV12-4 and TRBJ2-3; D gene uncertain. Trimming stripped 5 bases from V and 0 bases from J, with 12 bases between. The CDR3 covers 15 residues. The CDR3: CASSRLVVSTDTQYF. The CDR3 bases are TGTGCCAGCAGTCGCCTAGTGGTCAGCACAGATACGCAGTATTTT.

The rearrangement uses TRBV9 and TRBJ2-7; tentatively, D is TRBD1 (6 bases). The germline CDR1 and CDR2 sequences are SGDLS and YYNGEE. Trimming took 4 bases from V and 0 from J, leaving 8 bases between them. The CDR3 runs to 13 residues. The chain's CDR3 is CASSRQASYEQYF. The CDR3, as DNA: TGTGCCAGCAGCCGACAGGCCTCCTACGAGCAGTACTTC.

The J gene is TRBJ2-3, the V gene TRBV10-3; 10 bases line up with TRBD2. Trimming removed 10 bases from V and 1 base from J; junction bases left unmatched: 11. Per germline, CDR1 ENHRY and CDR2 SYGVKD. The CDR3 has 16 residues. CDR3 in amino acids: CATTAVAGGGTDTQYF. The CDR3 DNA sequence: TGTGCCACGACCGCGGTAGCGGGGGGTGGCACAGATACGCAGTATTTT.

This clonotype was seen a handful of times. The genes are TRBV7-9 and TRBJ2-7; 8 bases match TRBD2. Per the germline V gene, CDR1 is SEHNR and CDR2 is FQNEAQ (reference sequence). CDR3 length: 15 amino acids. With 5 bases clipped from V and 5 bases from J, the junction kept 11 bases outside the gene matches. CDR3 loop: CASSLPQAGVDEQYF. The CDR3 DNA is TGTGCCAGCAGCCTCCCCCAAGCGGGAGTCGACGAGCAGTACTTC.

This clonotype was picked up a small number of times. The gene calls are TRBV27 and TRBJ2-7; D is possibly TRBD1 or TRBD2 (5 bases each). Germline CDR1 and CDR2: MNHEY and SMNVEV (reference sequence). The CDR3 runs to 14 residues. The V end lost 2 bases, the J end lost 9 bases, and 17 bases lay between the germline ends. The CDR3 is CASSLQGPSFVQYF. The CDR3 region has the DNA TGTGCCAGCAGTTTACAGGGACCCAGCTTCGTGCAGTACTTC.

The chain recombines TRBV6-2 or TRBV6-3 with TRBJ2-5, with D perhaps TRBD1 or TRBD2 (6 bases each). CDR3 length equals 14 residues. V dropped 2 bases and J dropped 4 bases, with 11 bases sitting between them. The germline CDR1 and CDR2 sequences are MNHEY and SVGEGT. DNA for the CDR3: TGTGCCAGCAGTTACCGGGGGCCGTCAGAGACCCAGTACTTC. Protein: CASSYRGPSETQYF.

CDR3 in amino acids: CASSTHTSGANTGELFF. The CDR3 DNA sequence: TGTGCCAGCAGCACACACACTAGCGGCGCGAACACCGGGGAGCTGTTTTTT. The chain uses TRBV3-1 and TRBJ2-2; 8 bases match TRBD2. The V segment lost 5 bases and the J segment 0 bases; nucleotides outside the gene matches: 8. This CDR3 region has 17 residues. Germline assignment: CDR1 LGHDT and CDR2 YNNKEL (reference sequence). Combining the CDR3 with reference TRBV3-1 and TRBJ2-2 gives the whole variable domain DTAVSQTPKYLVTQMGNDKSIKCEQNLGHDTMYWYKQDSKKFLKIMFSYNNKELIINETVPNRFSPKSPDKAHLNLHINSLELGDSAVYFCASSTHTSGANTGELFFGEGSRLTVL.

This clonotype was observed a handful of times. The chain uses TRBV5-1 and TRBJ2-7; D is perhaps TRBD2 (6 bases). The germline gives CDR1 SGHRS, CDR2 YFSETQ. The V end lost 4 bases, the J end lost 7 bases, and 21 bases lay between the germline ends. The CDR3 has 15 amino acids. The CDR3 DNA follows: TGCGCCAGCAGCCCCCACCAGGGACTGGGAACGGAGCAGTACTTC. Translation gives CASSPHQGLGTEQYF.

This chain links TRBV9 with TRBJ2-2; TRBD2 matches at 7 bases. Trimming at V came to 2 bases and at J to 5 bases, leaving 3 bases not matched to a gene. CDR1 is SGDLS, CDR2 YYNGEE, per germline. This CDR3 contains 14 residues. In nucleotides, the CDR3 is TGTGCCAGCAGCGTGGGAGGGCGGACCGGGGAGCTGTTTTTT. Its translation is CASSVGGRTGELFF.

This rearrangement joins TRBV7-6 to TRBJ1-3, with D hard to call. V gave up 1 base and J gave up 0 bases, with 13 bases separating them. Germline V gene sequence: CDR1 SGHVS, CDR2 FNYEAQ. This CDR3 contains 17 residues. The CDR3 spells CASSLGQRPLSGNTIYF. The CDR3 DNA reads TGTGCCAGCAGCTTAGGTCAGAGGCCCCTCTCTGGAAACACCATATATTTT. Looking up the rest from reference TRBV7-6 and TRBJ1-3 gives the full variable domain: GAGVSQSPRYKVTKRGQDVALRCDPISGHVSLYWYRQALGQGPEFLTYFNYEAQQDKSGLPNDRFSAERPEGSISTLTIQRTEQRDSAMYRCASSLGQRPLSGNTIYFGEGSWLTVV.